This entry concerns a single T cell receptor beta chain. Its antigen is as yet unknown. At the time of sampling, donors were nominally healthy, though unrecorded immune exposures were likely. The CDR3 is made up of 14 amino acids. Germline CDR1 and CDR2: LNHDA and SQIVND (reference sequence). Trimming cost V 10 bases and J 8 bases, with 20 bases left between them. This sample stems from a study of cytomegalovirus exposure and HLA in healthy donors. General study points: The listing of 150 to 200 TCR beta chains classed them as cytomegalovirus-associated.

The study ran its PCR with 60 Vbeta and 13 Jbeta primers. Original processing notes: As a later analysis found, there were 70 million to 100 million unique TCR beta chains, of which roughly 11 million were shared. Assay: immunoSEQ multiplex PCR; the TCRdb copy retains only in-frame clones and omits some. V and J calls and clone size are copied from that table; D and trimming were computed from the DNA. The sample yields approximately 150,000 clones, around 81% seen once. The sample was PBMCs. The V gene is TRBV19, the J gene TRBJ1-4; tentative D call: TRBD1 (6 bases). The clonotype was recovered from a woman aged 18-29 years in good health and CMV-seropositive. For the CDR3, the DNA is TGTGCCACCTACGGACAGCAGGCCGGAGAAAAACTGTTTTTT. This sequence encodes CATYGQQAGEKLFF.